These T cell receptor beta chains were read from a single sample in a study of vaccination and CD4 T cells after COVID-19. Each CDR3 protein is one row after TCRdb ran MiXCR on the PCR reads. The table lists about 12,000 distinct CDR3 sequences, around 21% of them singletons, with approximately 15% in the top ten. For these receptors, no antigen is known. Sequencing was performed on CD4+ T cells from blood, cultured in vitro, taken before SARS-CoV-2 vaccination. These receptors all come from a human donor who received a COVID-19 vaccine. Both conserved end residues are part of each CDR3. The D gene is left open where the match is weak. For some rows the clone size is stated as once, few or many, or as a class when expanded; others skip it.

d_call j_call v_call clone_size cdr3_aa
- TRBJ1-2 TRBV14 - CASGGGYGYTF
- TRBJ2-7 TRBV20-1 few CSARVVGGSYEQYF
TRBD2 TRBJ2-5 TRBV20-1 - CSALGLAGGRETQYF
- TRBJ2-3 TRBV7-9 few CASSLLRGGPSTDTQYF
- TRBJ2-3 TRBV20-1 medium-sized CSAEDGGMDTQYF
- TRBJ1-1 TRBV7-2 few CASSLIGSAFF
- TRBJ1-1 TRBV5-1 few CASSLFQGRRTEAFF
TRBD1 TRBJ2-2 TRBV6-1 - CASSNPTHRGYTGELFF
TRBD2 TRBJ2-1 TRBV12-3/TRBV12-4 - CASSSSGASLGQFF
- TRBJ2-7 TRBV6-1 few CASRQDIDSYEQYF
- TRBJ2-7 TRBV7-9 few CASSLGQPYEQYF
TRBD1 TRBJ1-5 TRBV5-3 - CASSLLDRGQPQHF
- TRBJ1-1 TRBV2 - CASGGFGNVNTEAFF
- TRBJ1-2 TRBV7-9 - CASSTSGRGDTYGYTF
TRBD1 TRBJ1-1 TRBV2 - CASGGQTGVNTEAFF
TRBD2 TRBJ2-7 TRBV12-5 - CASGLVLKRGGTYEQYF
- TRBJ1-4 TRBV7-9 - CASSLNSGFEKLFF
TRBD1 TRBJ2-5 TRBV9 - CASSARAGQGTETQYF
TRBD1 TRBJ2-5 TRBV30 few CAWSGQGETQYF
TRBD1 TRBJ2-7 TRBV20-1 - CSTYRLTGTYEQYF
TRBD1 TRBJ2-2 TRBV2 - CASSVGETGGSGELFF
- TRBJ1-3 TRBV20-1 medium-sized CSAVRDSGNTIYF
- TRBJ2-1 TRBV6-2/TRBV6-3 once CASSYSRLTPQEEQFF
TRBD2 TRBJ2-3 TRBV6-5 few CASSSTSGGPTDTQYF
- TRBJ2-7 TRBV2 few CAGRGDSPYYEQYF
TRBD1 TRBJ1-5 TRBV29-1 - CSVGTGEPNQPQHF
TRBD1 TRBJ1-2 TRBV12-3/TRBV12-4 few CASRDRGIYGYTF
- TRBJ1-3 TRBV2 once CASSWTVSGNTIYF
- TRBJ1-1 TRBV12-3/TRBV12-4 few CASSLGGLNTEAFF
TRBD2 TRBJ2-3 TRBV7-8 few CASSLVAGVTDTQYF
- TRBJ1-2 TRBV12-3/TRBV12-4 - CASTQSGTQAYGYTF
TRBD1 TRBJ2-5 TRBV24-1 few CATRGTGSIETQYF
- TRBJ1-2 TRBV10-3 few CAIRERTAGGYTF
- TRBJ1-4 TRBV12-3/TRBV12-4 - CASSLTRRNEKLFF
- TRBJ2-7 TRBV6-1 few CASRGRSAASYEQYF
- TRBJ1-6 TRBV7-3 - CASSLNPGMNSPLHF
TRBD2 TRBJ2-3 TRBV19 few CASSITSGSTDTQYF
- TRBJ1-6 TRBV10-1 medium-sized CASSSGNSPLHF
- TRBJ2-5 TRBV5-1 few CASSPNRQETQYF